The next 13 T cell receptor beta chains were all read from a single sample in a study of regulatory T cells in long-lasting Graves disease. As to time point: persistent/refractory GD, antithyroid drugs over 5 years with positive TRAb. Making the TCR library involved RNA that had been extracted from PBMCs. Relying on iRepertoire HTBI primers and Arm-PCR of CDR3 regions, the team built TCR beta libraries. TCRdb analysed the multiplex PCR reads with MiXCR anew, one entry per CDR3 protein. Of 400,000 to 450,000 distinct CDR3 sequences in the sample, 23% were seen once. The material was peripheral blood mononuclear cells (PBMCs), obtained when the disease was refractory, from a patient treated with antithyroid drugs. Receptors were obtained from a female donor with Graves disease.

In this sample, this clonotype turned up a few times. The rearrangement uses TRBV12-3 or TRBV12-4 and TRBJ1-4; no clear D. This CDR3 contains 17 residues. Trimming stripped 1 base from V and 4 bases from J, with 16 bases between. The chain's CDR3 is CASSLVFSGQVNEKLFF. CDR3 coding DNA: TGTGCCAGCAGTTTAGTTTTTTCCGGCCAGGTTAATGAAAAACTGTTTTTT.

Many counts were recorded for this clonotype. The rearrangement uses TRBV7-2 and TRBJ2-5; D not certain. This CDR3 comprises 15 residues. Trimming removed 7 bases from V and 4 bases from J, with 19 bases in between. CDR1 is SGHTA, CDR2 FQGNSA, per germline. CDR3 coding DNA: TGTGCCAGCACCCCCACGGGTGCGTCTCGAGAGACCCAGTACTTC. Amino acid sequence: CASTPTGASRETQYF.

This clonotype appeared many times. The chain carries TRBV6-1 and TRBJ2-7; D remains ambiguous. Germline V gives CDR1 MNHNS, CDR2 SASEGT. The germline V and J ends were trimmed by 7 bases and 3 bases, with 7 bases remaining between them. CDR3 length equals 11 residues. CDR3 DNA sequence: TGTGCCAGCACCGACGGCTACGAGCAGTACTTC. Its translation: CASTDGYEQYF.

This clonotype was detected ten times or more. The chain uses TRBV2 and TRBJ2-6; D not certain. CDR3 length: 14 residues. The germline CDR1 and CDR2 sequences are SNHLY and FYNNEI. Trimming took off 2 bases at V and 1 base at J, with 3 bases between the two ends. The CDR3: CASSETSGANVLTF. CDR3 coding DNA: TGTGCCAGCAGTGAAACATCTGGGGCCAACGTCCTGACTTTC.

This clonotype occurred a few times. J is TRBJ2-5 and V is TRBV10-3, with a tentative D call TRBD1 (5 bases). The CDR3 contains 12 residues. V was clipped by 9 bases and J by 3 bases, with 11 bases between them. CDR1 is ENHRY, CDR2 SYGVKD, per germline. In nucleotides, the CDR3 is TGTGCCATATCGCAGGGTAAAGAGACCCAGTACTTC. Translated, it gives CAISQGKETQYF.

This CDR3 is CASSSGSFEAFF. The CDR3 DNA reads as TGTGCCAGCAGTTCAGGGTCATTTGAAGCTTTCTTT. The chain combines TRBV28 with TRBJ1-1; tentative D call: TRBD1 (5 bases). The CDR3 has 12 amino acids. Germline V CDR1 and CDR2: MDHEN, SYDVKM. V gave up 4 bases and J gave up 7 bases, with 10 bases separating them.

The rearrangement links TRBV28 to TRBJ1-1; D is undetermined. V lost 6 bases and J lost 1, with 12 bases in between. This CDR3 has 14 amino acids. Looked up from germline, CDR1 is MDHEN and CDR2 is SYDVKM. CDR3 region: CASRQVSGNTEAFF. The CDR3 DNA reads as TGTGCCAGCAGGCAAGTTTCAGGGAACACTGAAGCTTTCTTT. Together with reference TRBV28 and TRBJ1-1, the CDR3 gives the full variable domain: DVKVTQSSRYLVKRTGEKVFLECVQDMDHENMFWYRQDPGLGLRLIYFSYDVKMKEKGDIPEGYSVSREKKERFSLILESASTNQTSMYLCASRQVSGNTEAFFGQGTRLTVV.

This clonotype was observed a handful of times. Here the CDR3 DNA reads TGTGCCAGCAGTTCCCTAGCCTATGGCTACACCTTC. Translating gives CASSSLAYGYTF. This chain links TRBV27 with TRBJ1-2; D remains unclear. Trimming took 4 bases from V and 4 from J, leaving 7 bases between them. Germline V CDR1 and CDR2: MNHEY, SMNVEV (reference sequence). The CDR3 covers 12 residues.

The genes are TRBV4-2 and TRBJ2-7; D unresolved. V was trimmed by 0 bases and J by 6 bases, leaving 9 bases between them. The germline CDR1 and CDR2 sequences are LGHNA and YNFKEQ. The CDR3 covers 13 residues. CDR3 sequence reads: CASSQDPGREQYF. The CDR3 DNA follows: TGTGCCAGCAGCCAAGATCCCGGGCGCGAGCAGTACTTC.

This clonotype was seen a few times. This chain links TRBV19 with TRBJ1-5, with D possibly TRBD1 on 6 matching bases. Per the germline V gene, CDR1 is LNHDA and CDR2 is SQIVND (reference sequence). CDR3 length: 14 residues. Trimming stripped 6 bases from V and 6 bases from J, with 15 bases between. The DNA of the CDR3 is TGTGCCAGTAGGCTTGGGGACAACGGTCAGCCCCAGCATTTT. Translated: CASRLGDNGQPQHF.

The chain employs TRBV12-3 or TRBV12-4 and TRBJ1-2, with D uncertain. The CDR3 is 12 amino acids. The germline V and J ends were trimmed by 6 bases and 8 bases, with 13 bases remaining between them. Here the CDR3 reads CASRLAAEGYTF. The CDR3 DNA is TGTGCCAGCAGACTCGCCGCCGAAGGCTACACCTTC.

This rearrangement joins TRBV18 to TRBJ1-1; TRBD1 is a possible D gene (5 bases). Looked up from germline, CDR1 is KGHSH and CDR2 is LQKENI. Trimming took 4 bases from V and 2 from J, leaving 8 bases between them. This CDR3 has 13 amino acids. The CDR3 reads CASSLRDNTEAFF. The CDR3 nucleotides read TGTGCCAGCTCACTCCGGGACAACACTGAAGCTTTCTTT.

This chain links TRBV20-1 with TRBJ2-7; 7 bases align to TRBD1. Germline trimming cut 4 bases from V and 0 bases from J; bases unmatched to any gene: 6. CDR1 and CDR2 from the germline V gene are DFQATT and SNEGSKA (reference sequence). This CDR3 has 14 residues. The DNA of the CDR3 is TGCAGTGCTAAGCCGGGACAGAGCTCCTACGAGCAGTACTTC. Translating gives CSAKPGQSSYEQYF.